A selection of T cell receptor beta chains follows, all from one sample in a study of identical twins' blood T cells. From the 5' RACE reads, TCRdb called clonotypes with MiXCR, one entry per CDR3 protein. The top ten hold roughly 5.5% of the sample, which has a few hundred thousand distinct CDR3 sequences, over 25% seen once. The specimen was PBMCs. These TCRs come from a woman between 18 and 49 years old in good health. Each CDR3 is given with its conserved first and last residue. D genes are given only for firm matches. Where a row states a size, it is once, few, many or the class of an expanded clone; other rows omit it.

v_call,j_call,clone_size,d_call,cdr3_aa,cdr3_nt
TRBV2,TRBJ1-5,few,-,CASAMEGNQPQHF,TGTGCCAGCGCTATGGAGGGAAATCAGCCCCAGCATTTT
TRBV4-1,TRBJ1-4,-,-,CASSPDRNEKLFF,TGCGCCAGCAGCCCTGACAGGAATGAAAAACTGTTTTTT
TRBV3-1,TRBJ2-7,-,-,CASSQEGVRDEQYF,TGTGCCAGCAGCCAAGAGGGGGTTCGGGACGAGCAGTACTTC
TRBV5-1,TRBJ1-1,few,TRBD1,CASSLQGSPNTEAFF,TGCGCCAGCAGCTTACAGGGGAGTCCGAACACTGAAGCTTTCTTT
TRBV7-2,TRBJ2-3,few,-,CASSLGGFELDTQYF,TGTGCCAGCAGCTTAGGGGGTTTCGAATTAGATACGCAGTATTTT
TRBV25-1,TRBJ2-5,-,-,CASAEPSPEETQYF,TGTGCCAGCGCGGAGCCTTCCCCCGAAGAGACCCAGTACTTC
TRBV20-1,TRBJ1-4,-,-,CSARTSANEKLFF,TGCAGTGCTAGAACCTCGGCTAATGAAAAACTGTTTTTT
TRBV7-2,TRBJ1-1,few,TRBD1,CASRLDRYTEAFF,TGTGCCAGCAGATTGGACAGGTATACTGAAGCTTTCTTT
TRBV20-1,TRBJ1-5,few,TRBD1,CSASGTGNNQPQHF,TGCAGTGCTTCCGGGACAGGGAACAATCAGCCCCAGCATTTT
TRBV29-1,TRBJ2-3,-,-,CSVRIRSTDTQYF,TGCAGCGTTAGGATCCGGTCCACAGATACGCAGTATTTT
TRBV6-1,TRBJ1-1,few,-,CASSEVGGADGTFF,TGTGCCAGCAGTGAAGTAGGTGGGGCCGACGGAACTTTCTTT
TRBV7-2,TRBJ2-1,many,-,CASSLIGNEQFF,TGTGCCAGCAGCTTAATTGGCAATGAGCAGTTCTTC
TRBV6-5,TRBJ1-2,-,-,CATFENKGGAYGYTF,TGTGCCACCTTCGAAAACAAGGGGGGGGCCTATGGCTACACCTTC
TRBV15,TRBJ1-1,many,TRBD1,CATSRARGPNTEAFF,TGTGCCACCAGCAGAGCCAGGGGGCCCAACACTGAAGCTTTCTTT
TRBV2,TRBJ1-1,-,-,CATSVEPGGAEAFF,TGTGCCACCTCGGTGGAACCGGGAGGAGCTGAAGCTTTCTTT
TRBV18,TRBJ2-3,-,-,CASSPRRSPSTDTQYF,TGTGCCAGCTCACCCAGGAGAAGCCCCAGCACAGATACGCAGTATTTT
TRBV5-1,TRBJ1-2,-,TRBD1,CASDSGGDYGYTF,TGCGCCAGCGATTCAGGGGGGGACTATGGCTACACCTTC
TRBV7-4,TRBJ1-5,once,-,CASRWQYGNQPQHF,TGTGCCAGCAGATGGCAATATGGCAATCAGCCCCAGCATTTT
TRBV13,TRBJ1-1,-,TRBD1,CASGKGATEAFF,TGTGCCAGCGGGAAGGGGGCGACTGAAGCTTTCTTT
TRBV12-5,TRBJ1-2,-,-,CASGLEGFYGYTF,TGTGCTAGTGGTTTGGAGGGATTCTATGGCTACACCTTC
TRBV7-2,TRBJ2-2,-,TRBD1,CASSLANYPTGANTGELFF,TGTGCCAGCAGCTTAGCGAATTACCCGACAGGGGCGAACACCGGGGAGCTGTTTTTT
TRBV20-1,TRBJ2-2,-,TRBD2,CSSRRRRSGSTGELFF,TGCAGTTCTCGGAGAAGGCGTAGCGGGAGCACCGGGGAGCTGTTTTTT
TRBV12-3/TRBV12-4,TRBJ1-1,-,TRBD1,CASTLPDRGLSNTEAFF,TGTGCCAGCACCCTCCCCGACAGGGGGCTTTCGAACACTGAAGCTTTCTTT
TRBV10-3,TRBJ2-3,few,-,CAIRWTATDTQYF,TGTGCCATCAGATGGACGGCGACAGATACGCAGTATTTT
TRBV7-9,TRBJ1-2,-,-,CASSWTYYGYTF,TGTGCCAGCAGCTGGACATATTATGGCTACACCTTC
TRBV5-1,TRBJ2-1,-,-,CASSVNGNEQFF,TGCGCCAGCAGCGTTAATGGGAATGAGCAGTTCTTC
TRBV18,TRBJ2-5,-,TRBD1,CASSPPRTGVDWETQYF,TGTGCCAGCTCACCGCCCAGGACAGGGGTCGATTGGGAGACCCAGTACTTC
TRBV20-1,TRBJ1-6,-,-,CSARLRGSYSPLHF,TGCAGTGCTAGACTCAGGGGTTCCTATTCACCCCTCCACTTT
TRBV7-9,TRBJ1-3,few,-,CASSLPRRAPGNTIYF,TGTGCCAGCAGCTTACCGAGACGGGCTCCTGGAAACACCATATATTTT
TRBV7-9,TRBJ1-1,many,TRBD1,CASRTDRDVTEAFF,TGTGCCAGCAGAACTGACAGGGACGTTACTGAAGCTTTCTTT
TRBV20-1,TRBJ1-1,-,-,CSARSGRGTEAFF,TGCAGTGCTAGATCAGGGAGAGGGACTGAAGCTTTCTTT
TRBV6-1,TRBJ1-2,-,-,CASSVGNYGYTF,TGTGCCAGCAGTGTCGGGAACTATGGCTACACCTTC
TRBV9,TRBJ1-2,-,-,CASSVGAGPGYTF,TGTGCCAGCAGCGTAGGAGCGGGACCTGGCTACACCTTC
TRBV20-1,TRBJ1-1,-,-,CSARDQGGTEAFF,TGCAGCGCTAGAGATCAAGGGGGCACTGAAGCTTTCTTT
TRBV5-1,TRBJ1-3,few,-,CASSLAGTRYGNTIYF,TGCGCCAGCAGCTTGGCTGGGACAAGATATGGAAACACCATATATTTT
TRBV6-6,TRBJ2-5,few,-,CASSYEPNTAIQVIQYF,TGTGCCAGCAGTTACGAGCCCAACACAGCCATCCAGGTGATCCAGTACTTC
TRBV11-2,TRBJ1-1,-,-,CASSPGGTKAFF,TGTGCCAGCAGCCCCGGGGGGACAAAGGCTTTCTTT
TRBV3-1,TRBJ2-2,-,TRBD2,CASSRLAGGELFF,TGTGCCAGCAGCCGACTAGCAGGCGGGGAGCTGTTTTTT
TRBV7-9,TRBJ1-5,many,TRBD1,CASSSGTDNQPQHF,TGTGCCAGCAGCTCCGGGACAGATAATCAGCCCCAGCATTTT
TRBV9,TRBJ1-3,many,-,CASSVESSGNTIYF,TGTGCCAGCAGCGTAGAGAGCTCTGGAAACACCATATATTTT
TRBV7-9,TRBJ1-4,-,-,CASSLAGILQGPNEKLFF,TGTGCCAGCAGCTTAGCGGGGATTCTCCAGGGGCCAAATGAAAAACTGTTTTTT